This note documents a single T cell receptor (beta chain) sequence. No antigen is known for it. The sample originates from a study of cytomegalovirus exposure and HLA in healthy donors. The PCR used 60 Vbeta and 13 Jbeta primers. This table comes from immunoSEQ multiplex PCR, and its TCRdb copy is limited to in-frame clones, with some not included. This table has 150,000 or so clones, 75% appearing once. V lost 2 bases and J lost 7; bases outside the gene matches: 11. This CDR3 contains 16 residues. Germline assignment: CDR1 MGHRA and CDR2 YSYEKL. Notes on the study in general: An assumption of roughly uniform sequencing depth across donors underlay the presence/absence analyses. Several of the most significant clusters appeared, in a later analysis, to be linked to common viral pathogens. A later analysis, which compared TCR beta chains of equal frequency, found the HLA-associated ones more clonally expanded. Within the data, a cluster of highly shared sequence variants was likely a sequencing artifact.

Material: PBMCs. This receptor was taken from a man younger than 30 in good health and CMV-seropositive. The rearrangement links TRBV4-1 to TRBJ2-1, with 7 bases aligning to TRBD2. The chain's CDR3 is CASSQLDRDGGNEQFF. The CDR3 DNA sequence: TGCGCCAGCAGCCAATTGGACCGGGACGGGGGGAATGAGCAGTTCTTC.